Included here is one T cell receptor beta chain sequence, with context. This sample stems from a study of brain T cells in children with intractable seizures. Regarding time point: blood from clinic visit 5 months post-surgery; TSC patient then seizure free. Sequencing was limited to surgery cases with top T cell transcript signatures in brain tissue. Pre-surgery treatment included at least one anti-epileptic drug. The length of the CDR3 is 12 residues. Trimming removed 3 bases at V and 5 bases at J, with 8 bases between. Germline V CDR1 and CDR2: SGHNT, YYREEE (reference sequence). TCRdb keeps only in-frame clones here, not all; method: immunoSEQ multiplex PCR. The table shows 340,000 or so clones, with roughly 93% occurring only once.

The receptor was isolated from a boy younger than two with tuberous sclerosis and intractable seizures. The chain links TRBV5-4 to TRBJ2-5; D not resolved. The sequencing here drew on peripheral blood, taken roughly 5 months after surgery. The DNA for the CDR3 is TGTGCCAGCAGCTCACCCTATGAGACCCAGTACTTC. Encoded protein: CASSSPYETQYF.